This T cell receptor beta chain was sequenced for a study of blood T cell repertoires in COVID-19. TCRdb's table, derived via immunoSEQ multiplex PCR, lists solely in-frame clones and lacks some. The sample contains under 65,000 clones, around nine tenths of which appear only once. CDR3 length: 16 amino acids. V lost 6 bases and J lost 0, with 16 bases in between. CDR1 MNHEY and CDR2 SMNVEV come from the germline V gene (reference sequence). This chain connects TRBV27 to TRBJ2-3; tentatively, D is TRBD2 (6 bases). Specimen: peripheral blood. This clonotype was sampled from an elderly man with acute or convalescent COVID-19. The CDR3 spells CASSHSAGPSTDTQYF. The CDR3 nucleotides read TGTGCCAGCAGCCACTCGGCGGGGCCCAGCACAGATACGCAGTATTTT.